Shown below are 28 T cell receptor beta chains from a single sample sequenced in a study of OX40 agonist ivuxolimab in advanced cancers. Measured with immunoSEQ multiplex PCR; TCRdb has only the in-frame clones, and not every one. The sample consists of over 15,000 clones, roughly 86% of them appearing once. This sample comprised CD4+ or CD8+ T cells sorted from blood, obtained in a trial of the OX40 agonist ivuxolimab. Source of these receptors: an adult with an advanced solid tumor such as melanoma, head and neck, liver or kidney cancer.

This clone was counted once. The CDR3 sequence: CAIREGLAGEWDEQFF. CDR3 in DNA: TGTGCCATCAGAGAAGGACTAGCGGGAGAATGGGATGAGCAGTTCTTC. The chain employs TRBV10-3 and TRBJ2-1; TRBD2 matches 13 bases. The CDR3 is 16 amino acids. V shed 6 bases, J shed 8 bases, and the junction held 10 bases outside the gene matches. Germline V CDR1 and CDR2: ENHRY, SYGVKD.

The rearrangement links TRBV19 to TRBJ1-2; 7 bases match TRBD1. Losses at the gene ends were 7 bases for V and 2 bases for J; bases not matched to a gene: 7. This CDR3 spans 14 amino acids. The germline V gene has CDR1 LNHDA and CDR2 SQIVND (reference sequence). The CDR3 is CASTRGQSNYGYTF. CDR3 coding DNA: TGTGCCAGTACTAGGGGACAGTCCAACTATGGCTACACCTTC.

The chain couples TRBV28 to TRBJ2-1; D is unclear. Trimming cost V 3 bases and J 8 bases, with 5 bases left between them. Germline-derived CDR1 and CDR2 are MDHEN and SYDVKM. CDR3 length: 11 residues. DNA for the CDR3: TGTGCCAGCAGTTTTGGGTATGAGCAGTTCTTC. Protein sequence: CASSFGYEQFF.

The CDR3 nucleotides read TGCGCCAGCAGCCAAGCGGGGGGGAGGAGGACAGATACGCAGTATTTT. Translating it yields CASSQAGGRRTDTQYF. The chain recombines TRBV4-1 with TRBJ2-3, with 8 bases fitting TRBD2. Germline-derived CDR1 and CDR2 are MGHRA and YSYEKL. This CDR3 has 16 amino acids. The junction had 6 bases not matched to a gene; V was cut back by 1 base and J by 3 bases.

This chain joins TRBV4-1 and TRBJ2-5, with a weak D call TRBD2 (6 bases). The CDR3 is 14 amino acids. Germline V lookup: CDR1 MGHRA, CDR2 YSYEKL. Trimming removed 0 bases from V and 9 bases from J, with 14 bases in between. The CDR3 DNA follows: TGCGCCAGCAGCCAAGACAGCGGGTACAAGGCCCAGTACTTC. Its protein is CASSQDSGYKAQYF.

The chain has TRBV9 and TRBJ2-3, with D possibly being TRBD2 (6 bases). V gave up 3 bases and J gave up 6 bases, with 17 bases separating them. This CDR3 comprises 15 residues. Germline CDR1 reads SGDLS; CDR2 reads YYNGEE. The CDR3 nucleotides read TGTGCCAGCAGCGCGGTGGAGGGTTCCTGGGATACGCAGTATTTT. It specifies CASSAVEGSWDTQYF.

In DNA form, the CDR3 reads TGTGCCAGCAGTTTAGGACAGATGGCTTTCTTT. This encodes CASSLGQMAFF. V is TRBV28 and J is TRBJ1-1; D is possibly TRBD1 (6 bases). Between the trimmed V and J ends, which lost 2 bases and 11 bases, there was a span of 9 bases. Germline CDR1 is MDHEN and CDR2 is SYDVKM. The CDR3 extends over 11 amino acids.

The chain combines TRBV28 with TRBJ2-7, with D maybe TRBD2 (6 bases). Looked up from germline, CDR1 is MDHEN and CDR2 is SYDVKM. V shed 6 bases and J shed 4 bases, with 16 bases lying between them. There are 14 residues in the CDR3. The CDR3 DNA reads TGTGCCAGCAGAACCTCCCGGGAGTCGTACGAGCAGTACTTC. It specifies CASRTSRESYEQYF. Together with reference TRBV28 and TRBJ2-7, the CDR3 gives the full variable domain: DVKVTQSSRYLVKRTGEKVFLECVQDMDHENMFWYRQDPGLGLRLIYFSYDVKMKEKGDIPEGYSVSREKKERFSLILESASTNQTSMYLCASRTSRESYEQYFGPGTRLTVT.

The rearrangement uses TRBV6-5 and TRBJ2-3, with 7 bases lining up with TRBD2. The CDR3 extends over 16 amino acids. Unmatched junction bases numbered 9, after V lost 2 bases and J lost 4 bases. The germline CDR1 and CDR2 sequences are MNHEY and SVGAGI. The CDR3: CASSYTGTTVADTQYF. The CDR3 DNA follows: TGTGCCAGCAGTTACACCGGGACTACCGTCGCAGATACGCAGTATTTT.

This clone was seen a single time. V gene TRBV7-2 combines with J gene TRBJ2-1, with 12 bases fitting TRBD2. The length of the CDR3 is 17 residues. The V gene end was trimmed by 5 bases and the J gene end by 0 bases; junction bases not matched to a gene: 5. Germline lookup yields CDR1 SGHTA and CDR2 FQGNSA. The CDR3 DNA reads as TGTGCCAGCAGCCAGCCGGGACTAGCGGGCTCCTACAATGAGCAGTTCTTC. The encoded protein is CASSQPGLAGSYNEQFF.

This clone was observed a handful of times. The chain combines TRBV5-6 with TRBJ2-7; 7 bases match TRBD1. Germline CDR1 and CDR2: SGHDT and YYEEEE. With 4 bases clipped from V and 6 bases from J, the junction kept 13 bases outside the gene matches. CDR3 length: 15 amino acids. CDR3 region: CASSRRGQVTLEQYF. The CDR3 coding sequence is TGTGCCAGCAGCCGAAGGGGGCAAGTAACGCTCGAGCAGTACTTC.

The rearrangement joins TRBV6-4 to TRBJ2-1; 12 positions agree with TRBD2. The V segment lost 6 bases and the J segment 4 bases; nucleotides outside the gene matches: 13. There are 18 residues in the CDR3. The V gene's germline CDR1 is MRHNA and CDR2 SNTAGT. CDR3 loop: CASRGELAGGKGYNEQFF. For the CDR3, the DNA is TGTGCCAGCAGGGGGGAACTAGCGGGAGGAAAGGGGTACAATGAGCAGTTCTTC.

The CDR3 loop is CASSLDIGRAYEQYF. The CDR3 nucleotides are TGTGCCAGCAGCTTAGATATCGGGAGAGCCTACGAGCAGTACTTC. The rearrangement joins TRBV11-2 to TRBJ2-7; maybe TRBD2 (6 bases). The V gene lost 0 bases and the J gene lost 2 bases, with 11 bases spanning the gap. The germline V gene encodes CDR1 SGHAT and CDR2 FQNNGV. This CDR3 is built from 15 residues.

The V gene is TRBV4-1, the J gene TRBJ2-3, with a weak D call TRBD2 (6 bases). There are 16 residues in the CDR3. Germline CDR1 is MGHRA and CDR2 is YSYEKL. The ends were cut back, 3 bases at V and 4 bases at J, with 17 bases in the middle. The chain's CDR3 is CASSQASGRGADTQYF. The DNA for the CDR3 is TGCGCCAGCAGCCAGGCCTCCGGGAGAGGGGCAGATACGCAGTATTTT.

The chain recombines TRBV11-2 with TRBJ1-3; D might be TRBD1 (5 bases). V was clipped by 2 bases and J by 9 bases, with 14 bases between them. The CDR3 length is 14 residues. Germline CDR1 and CDR2: SGHAT and FQNNGV. CDR3 nucleotides: TGTGCCAGCAGCTTAAACGGGGGTTCGGGCACCATATATTTT. Translating gives CASSLNGGSGTIYF.

The chain joins TRBV5-5 to TRBJ2-5, with 10 nucleotides matching TRBD1. The germline CDR1 and CDR2 sequences are SGHKS and YYEKEE (reference sequence). The CDR3 consists of 14 residues. V was pared by 5 bases and J by 3 bases, with 4 bases of the junction left unmatched. This CDR3 is CASRPGTGEETQYF. The CDR3 bases are TGTGCCAGCAGGCCCGGGACAGGGGAAGAGACCCAGTACTTC. Together with reference TRBV5-5 and TRBJ2-5, the CDR3 gives the full variable domain: DAGVTQSPTHLIKTRGQQVTLRCSPISGHKSVSWYQQVLGQGPQFIFQYYEKEERGRGNFPDRFSARQFPNYSSELNVNALLLGDSALYLCASRPGTGEETQYFGPGTRLLVL.

The genes are TRBV28 and TRBJ2-5; D is perhaps TRBD1 (6 bases). This CDR3 region has 13 residues. CDR1 is MDHEN, CDR2 SYDVKM, per germline. The V end was cut by 6 bases, the J end by 3 bases, with 11 bases between. This CDR3 reads CASSWAGEETQYF. In DNA form, the CDR3 reads TGTGCCAGCAGCTGGGCAGGGGAAGAGACCCAGTACTTC.

The chain employs TRBV27 and TRBJ1-5; D call uncertain. V shed 0 bases and J shed 1 base, with 10 bases lying between them. The CDR3 loop spans 16 amino acids. Germline lookup yields CDR1 MNHEY and CDR2 SMNVEV (reference sequence). CDR3 bases: TGTGCCAGCAGTTTATCGACCGGGGTGAGCAATCAGCCCCAGCATTTT. Translating it yields CASSLSTGVSNQPQHF.

J is TRBJ2-1 and V is TRBV28; 10 bases line up with TRBD2. The CDR3 length is 16 residues. The V gene end was trimmed by 8 bases and the J gene end by 4 bases; junction bases not matched to a gene: 11. The germline V gene encodes CDR1 MDHEN and CDR2 SYDVKM. Here the CDR3 reads CASSSVLAGVYNEQFF. The CDR3 DNA follows: TGTGCCAGCTCTTCAGTCCTAGCGGGAGTTTACAATGAGCAGTTCTTC.

The chain recombines TRBV29-1 with TRBJ2-7; 7 bases line up with TRBD1. With V trimmed by 6 bases and J by 6 bases, 5 bases remained unmatched. The germline gives CDR1 SQVTM, CDR2 ANQGSEA. CDR3 length: 11 residues. The CDR3 spells CSVRTGREQYF. Written as DNA, the CDR3 is TGCAGCGTCAGGACAGGCCGCGAGCAGTACTTC.

J is TRBJ1-4 and V is TRBV30, with a possible D match to TRBD1 (5 bases). Trimming cost V 0 bases and J 7 bases, with 15 bases left between them. Germline V lookup: CDR1 GTSNPN, CDR2 SVGIG (reference sequence). CDR3 length: 15 amino acids. This CDR3 reads CAWSVLKQESEKLFF. The DNA for the CDR3 is TGTGCCTGGAGTGTACTAAAACAGGAATCTGAAAAACTGTTTTTT.

This clone has a single count. The chain links TRBV19 to TRBJ2-2; D is ambiguous. Trimming shortened V by 5 bases and J by 0 bases, and 4 bases separated the two germline ends. This CDR3 spans 13 amino acids. Germline V lookup: CDR1 LNHDA, CDR2 SQIVND (reference sequence). The CDR3 loop is CASSLSNTGELFF. CDR3 nucleotide sequence: TGTGCCAGTAGTTTGTCGAACACCGGGGAGCTGTTTTTT.

The gene calls are TRBV15 and TRBJ1-2; D possibly corresponds to TRBD1 (5 bases). Germline CDR1 LNHNV, CDR2 YYDKDF (reference sequence). V dropped 0 bases and J dropped 7 bases, with 12 bases sitting between them. The CDR3 covers 14 residues. The CDR3 sequence: CATSRDRQFGGYTF. The CDR3 bases are TGTGCCACCAGCAGAGATCGACAGTTTGGTGGCTACACCTTC.

The CDR3 is CASSLGGYEQYF. In DNA form, the CDR3 reads TGTGCCAGCAGCTTGGGGGGCTACGAGCAGTACTTC. This chain joins TRBV5-6 and TRBJ2-7, with D unresolved. This CDR3 comprises 12 residues. Trimming removed 0 bases at V and 3 bases at J, with 4 bases between. Germline CDR1 is SGHDT and CDR2 is YYEEEE.

The chain links TRBV5-1 to TRBJ1-3; maybe TRBD1 (6 bases). The germline V and J ends were trimmed by 0 bases and 1 base, with 14 bases remaining between them. The CDR3 covers 17 residues. The germline V gene has CDR1 SGHRS and CDR2 YFSETQ. The CDR3 nucleotides read TGCGCCAGCAGCTTGGGGTTTCTAGGGACATCTGGAAACACCATATATTTT. Residues: CASSLGFLGTSGNTIYF.

The V gene is TRBV4-1, the J gene TRBJ2-2, with D possibly matching TRBD1 (5 bases). Trimming cost V 0 bases and J 2 bases, with 13 bases left between them. Per the germline V gene, CDR1 is MGHRA and CDR2 is YSYEKL. The CDR3 is 17 residues long. The CDR3 protein is CASSQDFEGVNTGELFF. Here the CDR3 DNA reads TGCGCCAGCAGCCAAGATTTTGAAGGGGTTAACACCGGGGAGCTGTTTTTT.

The chain employs TRBV27 and TRBJ2-5, with TRBD1 matching over 11 bases. The tail of the sequence fits TRBJ2-7 better, so the J call may be wrong. The CDR3 runs to 15 residues. Germline V gene lookup returns CDR1 MNHEY and CDR2 SMNVEV (reference sequence). The CDR3 sequence: CASKLTDRGPYEQYF. The CDR3 DNA reads TGTGCCAGCAAACTAACGGACAGGGGGCCCTACGAGCAGTACTTC.

This clone was detected only once. The gene calls are TRBV28 and TRBJ2-3; possible D gene TRBD2, 6 bases. Deletions cut 4 bases from V and 4 bases from J, with 15 bases between. From germline, CDR1 is MDHEN and CDR2 SYDVKM. This CDR3 is 15 amino acids long. CDR3 sequence: CASSWAGTRADTQYF. The CDR3, as DNA: TGTGCCAGCAGTTGGGCGGGAACGAGGGCAGATACGCAGTATTTT.